The subject of this entry is one TCR beta chain. Trimming removed 5 bases at V and 0 bases at J, with 9 bases between. Germline loops: CDR1 SEHNR, CDR2 FQNEAQ (reference sequence). The CDR3 runs to 14 residues. This sample is drawn from a study of identical twins. Each CDR3 protein is one row after TCRdb ran MiXCR on the 5' RACE reads. The sample carries approximately 190,000 distinct CDR3 sequences, less than 20% recorded once. These data are also associated with another study on T cells expressing NK-cell markers.

The TCR originated in a woman aged 18-30 years in good health. Sample: CD8+ T cells sorted from blood. The J gene is TRBJ2-3, the V gene TRBV7-9; D not resolved. The CDR3 bases are TGTGCCAGCAGCCGATCAACTAGCACAGATACGCAGTATTTT. Translated, it gives CASSRSTSTDTQYF.